These 26 T cell receptor beta chains came from one sample sequenced in a study of OX40 agonist ivuxolimab in advanced cancers. Produced via immunoSEQ multiplex PCR; TCRdb's table is partial and in-frame only. This sample has tens of thousands of clones, with more than 85% found just once. This material consisted of CD4+ or CD8+ T cells sorted from blood, taken in a trial of the OX40 agonist ivuxolimab. The receptors originated from an adult with an advanced solid tumor such as melanoma, head and neck, liver or kidney cancer.

The chain combines TRBV5-6 with TRBJ2-5; 8 nucleotides line up with TRBD2. Germline V lookup: CDR1 SGHDT, CDR2 YYEEEE. The CDR3 sequence is 13 residues long. The V gene end was trimmed by 4 bases and the J gene end by 2 bases; junction bases not matched to a gene: 1. CDR3 coding DNA: TGTGCCAGCAGCATAGCGGGGCAAGAGACCCAGTACTTC. Translation gives CASSIAGQETQYF.

The V gene is TRBV28, the J gene TRBJ2-2, with 8 bases aligning to TRBD2. Germline V gene data show CDR1 as MDHEN and CDR2 as SYDVKM. V dropped 5 bases and J dropped 3; count of bases not matched to a gene: 5. This CDR3 is 15 amino acids long. In nucleotides, the CDR3 is TGTGCCAGCAGTGAGCCGGGAGGGGACACCGGGGAGCTGTTTTTT. It encodes CASSEPGGDTGELFF.

J is TRBJ1-5 and V is TRBV6-6; possible D gene TRBD1, 6 bases. Trimming stripped 3 bases from V and 7 bases from J, with 16 bases between. In germline, CDR1 is MNHNY, CDR2 SVGAGI (reference sequence). The CDR3 extends over 15 amino acids. The CDR3 region is CASSYSTGSGQPQHF. For the CDR3, the DNA is TGTGCCAGCAGTTATTCCACAGGGAGCGGCCAGCCCCAGCATTTT.

This clone was seen a single time. The rearrangement links TRBV27 to TRBJ2-3; D is unclear. This CDR3 comprises 14 residues. The germline V and J ends were trimmed by 6 bases and 2 bases, with 12 bases remaining between them. In germline, CDR1 is MNHEY, CDR2 SMNVEV (reference sequence). The DNA for the CDR3 is TGTGCCAGCAGGATGTACACTCTCACAGATACGCAGTATTTT. Amino acids: CASRMYTLTDTQYF.

V gene TRBV7-2 combines with J gene TRBJ1-3, with D hard to call. Germline lookup yields CDR1 SGHTA and CDR2 FQGNSA. V was pared by 5 bases and J by 0 bases, with 14 bases between. The length of the CDR3 is 16 residues. Here the CDR3 reads CASSRTAAGSGNTIYF. CDR3 sequence (DNA): TGTGCCAGCAGCCGAACAGCAGCGGGCTCTGGAAACACCATATATTTT. Complete variable domain (other parts from reference TRBV7-2 and TRBJ1-3): GAGVSQSPSNKVTEKGKDVELRCDPISGHTALYWYRQSLGQGLEFLIYFQGNSAPDKSGLPSDRFSAERTGGSVSTLTIQRTQQEDSAVYLCASSRTAAGSGNTIYFGEGSWLTVV.

This clone has just one count. The chain links TRBV29-1 to TRBJ1-3; 7 bases align to TRBD1. This CDR3 comprises 12 residues. The germline V gene has CDR1 SQVTM and CDR2 ANQGSEA. V shed 7 bases, J shed 4 bases, and the junction held 4 bases outside the gene matches. CDR3 bases: TGCAGCGCAGGGGGATTGGGAAACACCATATATTTT. Translated: CSAGGLGNTIYF. Full variable domain (rest looked up from reference TRBV29-1 and TRBJ1-3): SAVISQKPSRDICQRGTSLTIQCQVDSQVTMMFWYRQQPGQSLTLIATANQGSEATYESGFVIDKFPISRPNLTFSTLTVSNMSPEDSSIYLCSAGGLGNTIYFGEGSWLTVV.

The chain couples TRBV5-1 to TRBJ1-1; D uncertain. The CDR3 runs to 14 residues. V lost 0 bases and J lost 1, with 7 bases in between. From germline, CDR1 is SGHRS and CDR2 YFSETQ. Here the CDR3 DNA reads TGCGCCAGCAGCTTGGATCTGGAGAACACTGAAGCTTTCTTT. It encodes CASSLDLENTEAFF.

The V gene is TRBV6-1, the J gene TRBJ1-1, with D hard to call. The V end lost 6 bases, the J end lost 1 base, and 9 bases lay between the germline ends. Germline CDR1 MNHNS, CDR2 SASEGT. The CDR3 has 13 amino acids. CDR3 sequence (DNA): TGTGCCAGCAGAATGGCAGCGAACACTGAAGCTTTCTTT. This translates into CASRMAANTEAFF.

The chain couples TRBV6-6 to TRBJ2-5, with no clear D. The ends were cut back, 2 bases at V and 3 bases at J, with 4 bases in the middle. CDR1 and CDR2 (germline): MNHNY, SVGAGI (reference sequence). This CDR3 contains 12 residues. The CDR3 reads CASSYGKETQYF. The CDR3 region has the DNA TGTGCCAGCAGTTACGGAAAAGAGACCCAGTACTTC.

This chain links TRBV27 with TRBJ2-7; D may be TRBD2 (5 bases). Germline V gene data show CDR1 as MNHEY and CDR2 as SMNVEV (reference sequence). V lost 7 bases to trimming and J lost 5 bases, with 12 bases between them. The CDR3 runs to 12 residues. The CDR3 region has the DNA TGTGCCAGCATCAGTAACGGGAACGAGCAGTACTTC. This gives the protein CASISNGNEQYF.

The chain combines TRBV29-1 with TRBJ2-3, with D perhaps matching TRBD1 or TRBD2 (5 bases each). V was clipped by 5 bases and J by 4 bases, with 13 bases between them. Germline loops: CDR1 SQVTM, CDR2 ANQGSEA. The CDR3 loop spans 13 amino acids. The CDR3 nucleotides read TGCAGCGTTCCCTTCCGGGGCCCAGATACGCAGTATTTT. Translated, it gives CSVPFRGPDTQYF.

The J gene is TRBJ2-2, the V gene TRBV6-6, with D possibly matching TRBD1 (7 bases). Germline CDR1 is MNHNY and CDR2 is SVGAGI (reference sequence). Trimming stripped 5 bases from V and 2 bases from J, with 12 bases between. This CDR3 has 15 amino acids. CDR3 DNA sequence: TGTGCCAGCAGTCGGCAGGGGGGTAACACCGGGGAGCTGTTTTTT. Translating it yields CASSRQGGNTGELFF.

About this clone: The junction and the germline gene differ at one end; a read error may be behind it. This chain uses TRBV2 with TRBJ1-1; the D is unclear. There are 12 residues in the CDR3. Per the germline V gene, CDR1 is SNHLY and CDR2 is FYNNEI. CDR3: CSPGILFTEAFF. In DNA, the CDR3 is TGCTCCCCGGGGATTCTATTTACAGAAGCTTTCTTT.

The DNA for the CDR3 is TGTGCCAGCAGTTACTCCCCGGGAAATCAGCCCCAGCATTTT. It codes for CASSYSPGNQPQHF. The rearrangement uses TRBV6-5 and TRBJ1-5; D uncertain. The germline CDR1 and CDR2 sequences are MNHEY and SVGAGI. The V end was cut by 0 bases, the J end by 4 bases, with 7 bases between. This CDR3 is built from 14 residues.

V gene TRBV15 combines with J gene TRBJ1-1; D gene uncertain. This CDR3 is built from 14 residues. Between the trimmed V and J ends, which lost 0 bases and 0 bases, there was a span of 5 bases. CDR1 and CDR2 (germline): LNHNV, YYDKDF (reference sequence). The CDR3 DNA sequence: TGTGCCACCAGCAGAGATCTCGTGAACACTGAAGCTTTCTTT. It is translated as CATSRDLVNTEAFF.

This clone was counted a single time. The chain joins TRBV16 to TRBJ1-4; D remains ambiguous. This CDR3 has 15 amino acids. Trimming took off 1 base at V and 1 base at J, with 7 bases between the two ends. The V gene's germline CDR1 is KGHSY and CDR2 FQNENV. CDR3 amino acids: CASSQWTETNEKLFF. CDR3 nucleotide sequence: TGTGCCAGCAGCCAATGGACGGAAACTAATGAAAAACTGTTTTTT.

The rearrangement links TRBV9 to TRBJ1-5, with unresolved D. This CDR3 has 15 residues. In germline, CDR1 is SGDLS, CDR2 YYNGEE. V was cut by 4 bases and J by 3 bases, with 14 bases left in between. CDR3 coding DNA: TGTGCCAGCAGCCGTAGAGGACTTTACAATCAGCCCCAGCATTTT. Translation: CASSRRGLYNQPQHF.

V is TRBV5-4 and J is TRBJ2-2, with D unclear. Germline-derived CDR1 and CDR2 are SGHNT and YYREEE (reference sequence). The V end lost 4 bases, the J end lost 0 bases, and 10 bases lay between the germline ends. This CDR3 is built from 15 residues. CDR3 DNA sequence: TGTGCCAGCAGCAACTCCCTCCCGAACACCGGGGAGCTGTTTTTT. Amino acid sequence: CASSNSLPNTGELFF.

The CDR3 coding sequence is TGTGCCAGCAGCGTAGCAGGCAGGGCGGAGACCCAGTACTTC. Translation: CASSVAGRAETQYF. The chain is built from TRBV9 and TRBJ2-5; D might be TRBD1 (5 bases). Germline assignment: CDR1 SGDLS and CDR2 YYNGEE. This CDR3 spans 14 amino acids. V was shortened by 0 bases and J by 5 bases, with 11 bases between the two germline ends.

The genes are TRBV5-6 and TRBJ1-2; D is possibly TRBD1 (5 bases). Trimming removed 4 bases at V and 4 bases at J, with 14 bases between. The CDR3 contains 14 residues. CDR1 is SGHDT and CDR2 is YYEEEE in the germline V gene. CDR3 sequence (DNA): TGTGCCAGCAGCGTCGGGGCCAAGTCCTATGGCTACACCTTC. Residues: CASSVGAKSYGYTF.

The chain couples TRBV18 to TRBJ2-1; the D gene is possibly TRBD1 (6 bases). The CDR3 has 16 residues. V dropped 3 bases and J dropped 0 bases, with 12 bases sitting between them. The germline V gene has CDR1 KGHSH and CDR2 LQKENI. CDR3 bases: TGTGCCAGCTCACCGTACAGGGTATACTCCTACAATGAGCAGTTCTTC. It codes for CASSPYRVYSYNEQFF.

The chain joins TRBV10-2 to TRBJ2-1; 12 nucleotides align to TRBD2. J was trimmed by 9 bases and V by 6 bases; bases with no gene match: 3. The CDR3 is 13 amino acids. CDR1 is WSHSY and CDR2 is SAAADI in the germline V gene. The CDR3 DNA sequence: TGCGCCAGCAGAGGACTAGCGGGAAGTGAGCAGTTCTTC. It translates to CASRGLAGSEQFF.

The gene calls are TRBV7-8 and TRBJ1-2, with D uncertain. Trimming left V 5 bases short and J 2 bases short, with 12 bases between. The V gene's germline CDR1 is SGHVS and CDR2 FQNEAQ. The length of the CDR3 is 14 residues. The CDR3, as DNA: TGTGCCAGCAGCCCCGGTAACCTGAACTATGGCTACACCTTC. It translates to CASSPGNLNYGYTF.

The chain couples TRBV5-1 to TRBJ2-1; no clear D gene. There are 14 residues in the CDR3. Germline lookup yields CDR1 SGHRS and CDR2 YFSETQ. V lost 4 bases to trimming and J lost 7 bases, with 15 bases between them. DNA for the CDR3: TGCGCCAGCAGCCCTTCTCCAAATGGTAATGAGCAGTTCTTC. Its protein product is CASSPSPNGNEQFF.

This rearrangement joins TRBV28 to TRBJ2-6; tentatively, D is TRBD1 (5 bases). Looked up from germline, CDR1 is MDHEN and CDR2 is SYDVKM. This CDR3 is built from 14 residues. V lost 7 bases and J lost 4, with 11 bases in between. The CDR3 sequence: CASMWGAGANVLTF. The CDR3, as DNA: TGTGCCAGCATGTGGGGCGCAGGGGCCAACGTCCTGACTTTC.

This sequence joins TRBV7-2 and TRBJ2-3; 7 nucleotides line up with TRBD1. This CDR3 has 15 amino acids. Germline V gene lookup returns CDR1 SGHTA and CDR2 FQGNSA. J was trimmed by 2 bases and V by 5 bases; bases with no gene match: 7. CDR3 coding DNA: TGTGCCAGCAGCCTACGGGACAGATACACAGATACGCAGTATTTT. It translates to CASSLRDRYTDTQYF.